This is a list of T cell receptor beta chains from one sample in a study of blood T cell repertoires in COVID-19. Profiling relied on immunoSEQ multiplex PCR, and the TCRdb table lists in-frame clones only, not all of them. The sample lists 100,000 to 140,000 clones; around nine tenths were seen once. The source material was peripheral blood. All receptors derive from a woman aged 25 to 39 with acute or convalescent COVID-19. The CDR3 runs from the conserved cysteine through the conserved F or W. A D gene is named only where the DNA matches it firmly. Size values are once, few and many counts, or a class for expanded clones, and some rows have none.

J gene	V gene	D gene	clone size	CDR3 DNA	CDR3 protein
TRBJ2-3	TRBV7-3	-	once	TGTGCCAGCAGCTTTGCTGGGCGGGAAGATACGCAGTATTTT	CASSFAGREDTQYF
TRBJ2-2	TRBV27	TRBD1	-	TGTGCCAGCAGTTTGGGACAGCACTCCGGGGAGCTGTTTTTT	CASSLGQHSGELFF
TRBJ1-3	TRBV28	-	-	TGTGCCAGCAGTTCAACAGGGTTAGGAAACACCATATATTTT	CASSSTGLGNTIYF
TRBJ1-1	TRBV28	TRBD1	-	TGTGCCAGCACAGCCCCGGGCAGGGGGGCCACTGAAGCTTTCTTT	CASTAPGRGATEAFF
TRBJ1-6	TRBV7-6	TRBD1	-	TGTGCCAGCAGCCTAATCGGACAGGGGAGTAATTCACCCCTCCACTTT	CASSLIGQGSNSPLHF
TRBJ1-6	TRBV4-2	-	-	TGTGCCAGCAGCCAAGTCGGGGGGAGCTCCTATAATTCACCCCTCCACTTT	CASSQVGGSSYNSPLHF
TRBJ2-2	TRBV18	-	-	TGTGCCAGCTCACCAGGACTTGACACCGGGGAGCTGTTTTTT	CASSPGLDTGELFF
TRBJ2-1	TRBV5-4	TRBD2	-	TGTGCCAGCAGCTTGGGACTAGCGGGGGGGCCAGTCAATGAGCAGTTCTTC	CASSLGLAGGPVNEQFF
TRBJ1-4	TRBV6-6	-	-	TGTGCCAGCAGTTACCGTCTCCGGGAGTCGAATGAAAAACTGTTTTTT	CASSYRLRESNEKLFF
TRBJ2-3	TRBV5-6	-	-	TGTGCCAGCAGCTTCTTTACAGATACGCAGTATTTT	CASSFFTDTQYF
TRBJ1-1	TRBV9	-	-	TGTGCCAGCAGCGTAGATCCAGGGATGAACACTGAAGCTTTCTTT	CASSVDPGMNTEAFF
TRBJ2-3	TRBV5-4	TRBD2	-	TGTGCCATCAACTTCGGGACTACCACAGATACGCAGTATTTT	CAINFGTTTDTQYF
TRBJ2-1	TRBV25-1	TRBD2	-	TGTGCCAGCAGCCCTAGCGGGAGGAGTGGGAGTGAGCAGTTCTTC	CASSPSGRSGSEQFF
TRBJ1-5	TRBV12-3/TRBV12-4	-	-	TGTGCCAGCAGTTTTGGAGACAATCAGCCCCAGCATTTT	CASSFGDNQPQHF
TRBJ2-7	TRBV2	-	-	TGTGCCAGCAGTGAAATGGAGGACGGAGAGCAGTACTTC	CASSEMEDGEQYF
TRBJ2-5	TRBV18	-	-	TGTGCCAGCTCATTAAGGACAGACCAAGAGACCCAGTACTTC	CASSLRTDQETQYF
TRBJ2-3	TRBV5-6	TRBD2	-	TGTGCCAGCAGCTTGTCGGTACTAGCGGGCACAGATACGCAGTATTTT	CASSLSVLAGTDTQYF
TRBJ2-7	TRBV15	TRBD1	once	TGTGCCACCAGCAGGGACCGACAGGGATCCTACGAGCAGTACTTC	CATSRDRQGSYEQYF
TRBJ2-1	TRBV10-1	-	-	TGCGCCACACAGGAGAGCTCCTACAATGAGCAGTTCTTC	CATQESSYNEQFF
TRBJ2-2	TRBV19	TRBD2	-	TGTGCCAGTAGTATACCCCCGGGACTAGCGGGGGTCACCGGGGAGCTGTTTTTT	CASSIPPGLAGVTGELFF
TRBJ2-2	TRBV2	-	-	TGTGCCAGCAGGGCGGGTCGCAACACCGGGGAGCTGTTTTTT	CASRAGRNTGELFF
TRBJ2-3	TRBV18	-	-	TGTGCCAGCTCACCCGGACTGAACACAGATACGCAGTATTTT	CASSPGLNTDTQYF
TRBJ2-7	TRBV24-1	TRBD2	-	TGTGCCACCAGTGATACCGGGACTAGCGGGAATTTCTACGAGCAGTACTTC	CATSDTGTSGNFYEQYF
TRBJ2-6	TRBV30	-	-	TGTGCCTGGAGTGTTAGCGGGACAGGGTTTTCTGGGGCCAACGTCCTGACTTTC	CAWSVSGTGFSGANVLTF
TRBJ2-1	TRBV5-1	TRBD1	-	TGCGCCAGCAGCTCCGGGACAGTTTACAATGAGCAGTTCTTC	CASSSGTVYNEQFF
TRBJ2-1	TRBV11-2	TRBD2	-	TGTGCCAGCAGCTTAGATACTAGCGGGGGCCGCTACAATGAGCAGTTCTTC	CASSLDTSGGRYNEQFF
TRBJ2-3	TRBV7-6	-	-	TGTGCCAGCAGCTTAGGGTTAGCGAGGACAGATACGCAGTATTTT	CASSLGLARTDTQYF
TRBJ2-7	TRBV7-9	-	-	TGTGCCAGCAGCGAAGCCGGGACTCCCTGGGGCGACGAGCAGTACTTC	CASSEAGTPWGDEQYF
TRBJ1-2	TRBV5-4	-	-	TGTGCCAGCAGCTTCGAAGGGGCCATCGGAGGCTACACCTTC	CASSFEGAIGGYTF
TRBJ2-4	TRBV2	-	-	TGTGCCAGCAGTAGGCCGGGGGTGGCCAAAAACATTCAGTACTTC	CASSRPGVAKNIQYF
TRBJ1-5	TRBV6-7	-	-	TGTGCCAGCAGTTACTGTCTTGAGAATAGCAATCAGCCCCAGCATTTT	CASSYCLENSNQPQHF
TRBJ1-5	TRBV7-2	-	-	TGTGCCAGCAGCTGGAAGGACGGAGGTCAGCCCCAGCATTTT	CASSWKDGGQPQHF
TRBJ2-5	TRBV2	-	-	TGTGCCAGCACTCCTGGGGGGGGCGGGAGCCGGCAAGAGACCCAGTACTTC	CASTPGGGGSRQETQYF
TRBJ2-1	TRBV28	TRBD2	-	TGTGCCAGCAGTTTAACTGCTAGCGGGACGGATGAGCAGTTCTTC	CASSLTASGTDEQFF
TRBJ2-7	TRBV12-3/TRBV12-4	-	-	TGTGCCAGCAGGACACGTCCCTACGAGCAGTACTTC	CASRTRPYEQYF
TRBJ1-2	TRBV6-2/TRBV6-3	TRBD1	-	TGTGCCAGCAGTTACGGGACAGGGGGCTCCTATGGCTACACCTTC	CASSYGTGGSYGYTF
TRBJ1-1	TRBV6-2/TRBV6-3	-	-	TGTGCCAGCAGCCAGGGAGGGACTGAAGCTTTCTTT	CASSQGGTEAFF
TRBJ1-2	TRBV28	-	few	TGTGCCAGCACTACCCCCGGGGGGCACTATGGCTACACCTTC	CASTTPGGHYGYTF
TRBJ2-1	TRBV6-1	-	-	TGTGCCAGCAGTGAATACGACTATTCCTACAATGAGCAGTTCTTC	CASSEYDYSYNEQFF
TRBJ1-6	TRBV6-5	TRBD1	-	TGTGCCAGCAGTTACACGGACAGGGCTTCACCCCTCCACTTT	CASSYTDRASPLHF
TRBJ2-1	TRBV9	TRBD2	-	TGTGCCAGCAGCGTAGGCGGGAGGGCCGACAATGAGCAGTTCTTC	CASSVGGRADNEQFF
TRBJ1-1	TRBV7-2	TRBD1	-	TGTGCCAGCAGCTTAGGGGACAGGGTTGCCACTGAAGCTTTCTTT	CASSLGDRVATEAFF
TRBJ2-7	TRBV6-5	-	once	TGTGCCAGTTTACAGCCCGGGGCCTACGAGCAGTACTTC	CASLQPGAYEQYF
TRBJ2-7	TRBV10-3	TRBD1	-	TGTGCCATCACCAACCGGGACAGAGCTTACGAGCAGTACTTC	CAITNRDRAYEQYF
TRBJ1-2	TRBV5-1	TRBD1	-	TGCGCCAGCAGCCTCTTGGGACAGGGGGGCTATGGCTACACCTTC	CASSLLGQGGYGYTF
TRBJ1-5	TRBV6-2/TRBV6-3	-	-	TGTGCCAGCAGTTACTCGGGGGGAAGGTGGAACAATCAGCCCCAGCATTTT	CASSYSGGRWNNQPQHF
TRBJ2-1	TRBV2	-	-	TGTGCCAGCACTCGATCGGGACTGGGATACAATGAGCAGTTCTTC	CASTRSGLGYNEQFF
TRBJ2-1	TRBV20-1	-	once	TGCAGTGCTAGTACGGTACGGGAGACCATAAGGGAGCAGTTCTTC	CSASTVRETIREQFF
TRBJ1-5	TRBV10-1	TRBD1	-	TGCGCCAGCCTACAGGGGGAAAATCAGCCCCAGCATTTT	CASLQGENQPQHF
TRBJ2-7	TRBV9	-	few	TGTGCCAGCACCCCCCCTTCGGGAGCACGCGAGCAGTACTTC	CASTPPSGAREQYF
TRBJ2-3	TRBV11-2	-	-	TGTGCCAGCAGCCTGTTTGGAGCTAGCACAGATACGCAGTATTTT	CASSLFGASTDTQYF
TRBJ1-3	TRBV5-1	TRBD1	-	TGCGCCAGCAGCTTGGGCAACAGGGGCTCTGGAAACACCATATATTTT	CASSLGNRGSGNTIYF
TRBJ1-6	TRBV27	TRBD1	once	TGTGCCAGCACGACAGGGGTATATAATTCACCCCTCCACTTT	CASTTGVYNSPLHF
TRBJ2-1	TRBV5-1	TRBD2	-	TGCGCCAGCAGCTTGGGGGGGACTAGCGCGTACAATGAGCAGTTCTTC	CASSLGGTSAYNEQFF
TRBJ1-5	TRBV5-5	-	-	TGTGCCAGCAGCTTGCAATTTAGCAATCAGCCCCAGCATTTT	CASSLQFSNQPQHF